This section outlines one T cell receptor (beta chain) sequence together with its context. This table comes from immunoSEQ multiplex PCR, and its TCRdb copy is limited to in-frame clones, with some not included. The data contain around 60,000 clones, roughly nine tenths of them singletons. The data stem from a study of OX40 agonist ivuxolimab in advanced cancers. V lost 5 bases to trimming and J lost 6 bases; unmatched junction nucleotides: 5. The CDR3 loop spans 12 amino acids. Per the germline V gene, CDR1 is GTSNPN and CDR2 is SVGIG (reference sequence). The source material was CD4+ or CD8+ T cells sorted from blood, sampled in a trial of the OX40 agonist ivuxolimab. V usage is TRBV30 and J usage is TRBJ1-2; the match to TRBD1 covers 8 bases. This clonotype was sampled from an adult with an advanced solid tumor such as melanoma, head and neck, liver or kidney cancer. CDR3 protein: CAWGQGGNGYTF. The DNA for the CDR3 is TGTGCCTGGGGACAGGGCGGCAATGGCTACACCTTC.